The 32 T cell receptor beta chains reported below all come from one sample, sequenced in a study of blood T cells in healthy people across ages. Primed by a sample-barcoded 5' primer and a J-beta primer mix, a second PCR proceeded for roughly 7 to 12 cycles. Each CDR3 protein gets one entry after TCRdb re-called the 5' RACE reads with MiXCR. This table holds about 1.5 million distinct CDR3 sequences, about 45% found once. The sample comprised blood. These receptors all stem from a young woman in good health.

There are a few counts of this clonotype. This CDR3 is CSAPRLQGASPLHF. The CDR3 nucleotides are TGCAGTGCACCAAGACTACAGGGCGCCTCACCCCTCCACTTT. J is TRBJ1-6 and V is TRBV20-1; the D gene is possibly TRBD1 (6 bases). The V end was cut by 6 bases, the J end by 10 bases, with 19 bases between. The CDR3 is 14 amino acids. Germline values: CDR1 DFQATT, CDR2 SNEGSKA (reference sequence).

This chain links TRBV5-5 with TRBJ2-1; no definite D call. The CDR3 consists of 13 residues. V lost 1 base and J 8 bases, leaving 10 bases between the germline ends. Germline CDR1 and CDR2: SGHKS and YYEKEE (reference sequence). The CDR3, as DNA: TGTGCCAGCAGCTTGTTGCCCAACGATGAGCAGTTCTTC. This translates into CASSLLPNDEQFF. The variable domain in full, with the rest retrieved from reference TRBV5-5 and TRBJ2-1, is DAGVTQSPTHLIKTRGQQVTLRCSPISGHKSVSWYQQVLGQGPQFIFQYYEKEERGRGNFPDRFSARQFPNYSSELNVNALLLGDSALYLCASSLLPNDEQFFGPGTRLTVL.

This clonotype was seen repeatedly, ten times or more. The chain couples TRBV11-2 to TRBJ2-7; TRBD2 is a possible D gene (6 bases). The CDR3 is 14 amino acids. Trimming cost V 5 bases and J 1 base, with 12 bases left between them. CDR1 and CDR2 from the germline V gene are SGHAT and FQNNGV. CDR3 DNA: TGTGCCAGCAGCCGCGGCGGGGCTTCCTACGAGCAGTACTTC. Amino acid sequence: CASSRGGASYEQYF.

The CDR3 loop reads CASSLAYGHTYEQYF. Here the CDR3 DNA reads TGTGCCAGCAGCTTAGCGTACGGACATACCTACGAGCAGTACTTC. The rearrangement joins TRBV11-2 to TRBJ2-7; D possibly corresponds to TRBD1 (5 bases). The germline gives CDR1 SGHAT, CDR2 FQNNGV. This CDR3 is 15 amino acids long. The V gene lost 1 base and the J gene lost 2 bases, with 12 bases spanning the gap. Together with reference TRBV11-2 and TRBJ2-7, the CDR3 gives the full variable domain: EAGVAQSPRYKIIEKRQSVAFWCNPISGHATLYWYQQILGQGPKLLIQFQNNGVVDDSQLPKDRFSAERLKGVDSTLKIQPAKLEDSAVYLCASSLAYGHTYEQYFGPGTRLTVT.

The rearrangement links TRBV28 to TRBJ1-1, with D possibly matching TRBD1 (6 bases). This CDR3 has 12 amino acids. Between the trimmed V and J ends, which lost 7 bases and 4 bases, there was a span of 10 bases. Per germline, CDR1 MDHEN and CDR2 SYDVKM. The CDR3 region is CASTIRGTEAFF. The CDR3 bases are TGTGCCAGCACGATCAGGGGCACTGAAGCTTTCTTT.

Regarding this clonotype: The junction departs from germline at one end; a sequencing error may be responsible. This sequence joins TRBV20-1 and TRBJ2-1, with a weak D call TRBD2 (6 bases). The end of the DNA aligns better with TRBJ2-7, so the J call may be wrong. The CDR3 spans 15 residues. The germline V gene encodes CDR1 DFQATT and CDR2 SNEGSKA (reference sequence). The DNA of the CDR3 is TGCATTGCTAGAGATCTAGCGAGCTCCTACAATGAGCAGTACTTC. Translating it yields CIARDLASSYNEQYF.

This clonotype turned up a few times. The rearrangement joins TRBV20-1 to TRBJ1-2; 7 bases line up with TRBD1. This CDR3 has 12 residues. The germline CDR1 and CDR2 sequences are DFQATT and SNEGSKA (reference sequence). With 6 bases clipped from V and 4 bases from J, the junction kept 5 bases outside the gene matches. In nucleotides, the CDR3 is TGCAGTGCCCATGGACAGGTCTATGGCTACACCTTC. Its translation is CSAHGQVYGYTF.

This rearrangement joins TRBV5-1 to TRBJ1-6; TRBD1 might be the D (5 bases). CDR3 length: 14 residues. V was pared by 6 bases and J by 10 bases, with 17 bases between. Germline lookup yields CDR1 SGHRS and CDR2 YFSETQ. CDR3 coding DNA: TGCGCCAGCACTGCTGGGGGTGCTGGGTCACCCCTCCACTTT. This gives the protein CASTAGGAGSPLHF.

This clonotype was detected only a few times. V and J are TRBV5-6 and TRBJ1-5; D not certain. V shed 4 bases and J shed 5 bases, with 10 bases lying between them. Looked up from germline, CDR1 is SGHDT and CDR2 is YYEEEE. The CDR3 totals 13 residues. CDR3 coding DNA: TGTGCCAGCAGCGTGGAACCAGATCAGCCCCAGCATTTT. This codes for CASSVEPDQPQHF.

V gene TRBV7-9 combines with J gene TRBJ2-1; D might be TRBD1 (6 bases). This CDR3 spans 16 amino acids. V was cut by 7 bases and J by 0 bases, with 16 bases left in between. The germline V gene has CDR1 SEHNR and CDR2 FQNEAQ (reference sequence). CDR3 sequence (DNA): TGTGCCAGCAACGATCCACAGGGTAGCTCCTACAATGAGCAGTTCTTC. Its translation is CASNDPQGSSYNEQFF.

Written as DNA, the CDR3 is TGCGCCAGCAGTGTTAAGAGGGACACTGAAGCTTTCTTT. Translation: CASSVKRDTEAFF. The J gene is TRBJ1-1, the V gene TRBV5-1; D is uncertain. The length of the CDR3 is 13 residues. The germline CDR1 and CDR2 sequences are SGHRS and YFSETQ. V shed 5 bases and J shed 3 bases, with 11 bases lying between them.

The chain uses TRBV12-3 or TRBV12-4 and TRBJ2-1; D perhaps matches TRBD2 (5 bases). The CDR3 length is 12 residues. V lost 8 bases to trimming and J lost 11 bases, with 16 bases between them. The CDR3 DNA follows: TGTGCCAGCGGACTGGGCGGCGTCAAGCAGTTCTTC. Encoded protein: CASGLGGVKQFF.

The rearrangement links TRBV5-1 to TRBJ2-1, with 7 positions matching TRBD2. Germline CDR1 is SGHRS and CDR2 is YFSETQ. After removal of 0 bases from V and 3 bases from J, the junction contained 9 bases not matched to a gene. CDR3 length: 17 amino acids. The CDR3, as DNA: TGCGCCAGCAGCTTGGGATCGGGACTAACCCTCTACAATGAGCAGTTCTTC. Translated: CASSLGSGLTLYNEQFF.

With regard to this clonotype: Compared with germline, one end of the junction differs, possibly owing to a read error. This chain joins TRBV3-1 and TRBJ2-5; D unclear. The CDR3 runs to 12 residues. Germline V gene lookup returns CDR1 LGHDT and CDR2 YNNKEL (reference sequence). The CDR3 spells CAGSHLLETQYF. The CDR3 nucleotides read TGTGCCGGCAGCCACCTACTGGAGACCCAGTACTTC.

In DNA form, the CDR3 reads TGTGCCAGCAGCGCCGTAGCGGGGAGGTACACAGATACGCAGTATTTT. This sequence encodes CASSAVAGRYTDTQYF. The chain is built from TRBV9 and TRBJ2-3; 8 bases line up with TRBD2. After removal of 3 bases from V and 2 bases from J, the junction contained 8 bases not matched to a gene. This CDR3 has 16 residues. The germline gives CDR1 SGDLS, CDR2 YYNGEE.

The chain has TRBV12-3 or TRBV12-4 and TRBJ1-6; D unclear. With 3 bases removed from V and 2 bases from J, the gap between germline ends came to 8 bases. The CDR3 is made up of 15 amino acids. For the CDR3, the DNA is TGTGCCAGCAGTTTCTCGGTTCCCTATAATTCACCCCTCCACTTT. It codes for CASSFSVPYNSPLHF.

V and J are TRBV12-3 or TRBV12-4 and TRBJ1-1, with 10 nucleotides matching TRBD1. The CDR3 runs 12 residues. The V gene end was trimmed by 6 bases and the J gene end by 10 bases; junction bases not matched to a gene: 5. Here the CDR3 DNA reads TGTGCCAGCAGGCGGACAGGGGGGGCAGCTTTCTTT. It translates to CASRRTGGAAFF.

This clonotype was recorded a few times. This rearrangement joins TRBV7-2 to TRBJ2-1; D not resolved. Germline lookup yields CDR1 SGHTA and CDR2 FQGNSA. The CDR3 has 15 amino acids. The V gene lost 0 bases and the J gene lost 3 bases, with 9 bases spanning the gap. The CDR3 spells CASSLAGIGYNEQFF. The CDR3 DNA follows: TGTGCCAGCAGCTTAGCGGGAATCGGCTACAATGAGCAGTTCTTC. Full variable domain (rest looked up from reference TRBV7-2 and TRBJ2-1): GAGVSQSPSNKVTEKGKDVELRCDPISGHTALYWYRQSLGQGLEFLIYFQGNSAPDKSGLPSDRFSAERTGGSVSTLTIQRTQQEDSAVYLCASSLAGIGYNEQFFGPGTRLTVL.

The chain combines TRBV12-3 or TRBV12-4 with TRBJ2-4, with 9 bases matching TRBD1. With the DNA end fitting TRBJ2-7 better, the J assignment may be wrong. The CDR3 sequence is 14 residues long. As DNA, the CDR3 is TGTGCCAGCAGTTTTGACAGGGGGTCGGACGAGCAGTACTTC. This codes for CASSFDRGSDEQYF.

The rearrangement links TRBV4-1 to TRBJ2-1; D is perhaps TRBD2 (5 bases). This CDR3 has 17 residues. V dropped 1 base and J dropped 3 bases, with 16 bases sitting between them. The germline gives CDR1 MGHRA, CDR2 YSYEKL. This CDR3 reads CASSQVSGTTLYNEQFF. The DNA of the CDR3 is TGCGCCAGCAGCCAAGTGAGCGGCACGACTCTCTACAATGAGCAGTTCTTC.

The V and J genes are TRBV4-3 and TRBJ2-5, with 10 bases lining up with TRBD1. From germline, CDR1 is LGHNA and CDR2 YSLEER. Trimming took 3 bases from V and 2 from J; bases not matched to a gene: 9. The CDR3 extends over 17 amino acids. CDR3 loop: CASSHGNTGQGQETQYF. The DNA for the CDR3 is TGCGCCAGCAGCCACGGAAACACGGGACAGGGGCAAGAGACCCAGTACTTC.

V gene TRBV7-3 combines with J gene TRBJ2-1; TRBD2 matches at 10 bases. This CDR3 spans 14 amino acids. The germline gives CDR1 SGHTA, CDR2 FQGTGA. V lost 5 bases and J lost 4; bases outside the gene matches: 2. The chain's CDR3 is CASSTSGAYNEQFF. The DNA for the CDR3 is TGTGCCAGCAGCACTAGCGGGGCTTACAATGAGCAGTTCTTC.

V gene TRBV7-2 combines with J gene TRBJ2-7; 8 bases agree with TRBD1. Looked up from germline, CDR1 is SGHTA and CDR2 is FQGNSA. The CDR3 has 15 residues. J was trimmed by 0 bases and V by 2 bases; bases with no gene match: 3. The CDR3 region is CASSLRTGSSYEQYF. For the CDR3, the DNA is TGTGCCAGCAGCTTACGGACAGGGAGCTCCTACGAGCAGTACTTC.

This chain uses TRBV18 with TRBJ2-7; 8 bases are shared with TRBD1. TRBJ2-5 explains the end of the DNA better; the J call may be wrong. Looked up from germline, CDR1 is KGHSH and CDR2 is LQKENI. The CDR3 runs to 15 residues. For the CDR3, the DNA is TGTGCCAGCTCACCCTTCCGGAGGACAGGGGAGACCCAGTACTTC. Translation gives CASSPFRRTGETQYF.

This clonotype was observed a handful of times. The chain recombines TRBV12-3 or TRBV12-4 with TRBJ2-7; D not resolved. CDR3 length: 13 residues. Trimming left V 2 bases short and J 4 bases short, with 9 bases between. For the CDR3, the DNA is TGTGCCAGCAGTTTATGGGCCTTTTACGAGCAGTACTTC. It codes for CASSLWAFYEQYF.

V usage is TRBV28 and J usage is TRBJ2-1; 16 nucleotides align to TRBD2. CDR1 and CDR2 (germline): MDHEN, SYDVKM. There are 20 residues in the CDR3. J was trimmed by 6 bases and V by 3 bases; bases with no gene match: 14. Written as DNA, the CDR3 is TGTGCCAGCAGTTTTGACCTGGGACTAGCGGGAGGGCCCGGAGCCAATGAGCAGTTCTTC. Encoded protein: CASSFDLGLAGGPGANEQFF.

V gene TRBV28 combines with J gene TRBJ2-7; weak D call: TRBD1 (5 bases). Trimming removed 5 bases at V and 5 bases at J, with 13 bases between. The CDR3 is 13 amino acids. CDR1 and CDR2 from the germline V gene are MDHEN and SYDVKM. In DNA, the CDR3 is TGTGCCAGCAGTGTATTAGGGGCCGACGAGCAGTACTTC. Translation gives CASSVLGADEQYF.

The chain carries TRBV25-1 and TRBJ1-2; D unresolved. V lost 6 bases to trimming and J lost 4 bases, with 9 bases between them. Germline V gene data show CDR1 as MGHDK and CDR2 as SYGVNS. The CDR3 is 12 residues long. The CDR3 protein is CASRGVTYGYTF. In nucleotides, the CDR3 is TGTGCCAGCAGAGGAGTTACCTATGGCTACACCTTC.

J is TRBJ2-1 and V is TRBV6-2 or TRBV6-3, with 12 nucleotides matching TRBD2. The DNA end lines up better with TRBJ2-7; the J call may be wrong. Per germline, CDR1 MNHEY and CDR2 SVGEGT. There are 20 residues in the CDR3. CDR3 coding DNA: TGTGCCAGCAGTTACCAAACTAGCGGGGGGTGGTTCAGATCCTACAATGAGCAGTACTTC. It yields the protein CASSYQTSGGWFRSYNEQYF.

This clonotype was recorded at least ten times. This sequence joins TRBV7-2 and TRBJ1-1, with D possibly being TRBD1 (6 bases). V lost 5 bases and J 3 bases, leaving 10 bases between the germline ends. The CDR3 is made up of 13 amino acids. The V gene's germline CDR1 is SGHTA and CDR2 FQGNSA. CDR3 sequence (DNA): TGTGCCAGCAGCCTACAGGGTTACACTGAAGCTTTCTTT. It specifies CASSLQGYTEAFF.

CDR3 bases: TGTGCCAGCAGCCAAGGGACAGGGGGTGGGGATGAGCAGTACTTC. Its translation is CASSQGTGGGDEQYF. This chain connects TRBV4-2 to TRBJ2-5, with 10 bases aligning to TRBD1. J gave up 11 bases and V 1 base, and 10 bases lay outside the gene matches. CDR3 length: 15 residues. Germline V gives CDR1 LGHNA, CDR2 YNFKEQ.

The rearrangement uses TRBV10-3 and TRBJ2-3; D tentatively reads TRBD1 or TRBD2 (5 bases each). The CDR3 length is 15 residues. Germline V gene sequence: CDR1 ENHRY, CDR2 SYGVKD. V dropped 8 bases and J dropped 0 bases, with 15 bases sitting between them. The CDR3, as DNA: TGTGCCATCCTCGCCGGGGCCACTAGCACAGATACGCAGTATTTT. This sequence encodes CAILAGATSTDTQYF.